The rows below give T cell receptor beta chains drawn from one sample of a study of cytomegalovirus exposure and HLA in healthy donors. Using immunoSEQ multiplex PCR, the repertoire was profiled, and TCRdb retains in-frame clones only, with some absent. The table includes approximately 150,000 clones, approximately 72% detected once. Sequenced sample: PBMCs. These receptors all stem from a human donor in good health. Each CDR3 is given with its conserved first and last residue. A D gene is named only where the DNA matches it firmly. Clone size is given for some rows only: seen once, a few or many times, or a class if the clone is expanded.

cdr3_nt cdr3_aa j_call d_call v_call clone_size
TGCAGCGTTGCAGGGGCGCGCTACGAGCAGTACTTC CSVAGARYEQYF TRBJ2-7 . TRBV29-1 .
TGTGCCAGCAGCTTCGACAGGGGGCCAGACGAGCAGTACTTC CASSFDRGPDEQYF TRBJ2-7 TRBD1 TRBV7-2 .
TGTGCCAGCAGCCGAAGGACAGGCTATACCTACGAGCAGTACTTC CASSRRTGYTYEQYF TRBJ2-7 TRBD1 TRBV6-5 .
TGTGCCAGCAGCGCCGACGGGGTTCGAGAGCAGTACTTC CASSADGVREQYF TRBJ2-7 . TRBV13 .
TGTGCCAGCAGCCTAGAAGGTCAGCCTTACAATGAGCAGTTCTTC CASSLEGQPYNEQFF TRBJ2-1 . TRBV27 .
TGTGCCACCAGCAGCATGGGACAACAAGATCAGCCCCAGCATTTT CATSSMGQQDQPQHF TRBJ1-5 . TRBV15 .
TGTGCCAGCAGTGAACTCAGGGGAGGGACAGATACGCAGTATTTT CASSELRGGTDTQYF TRBJ2-3 . TRBV2 .
TGTGCCAGCAGCTTGCAATGGGACAGGCAGTACTTC CASSLQWDRQYF TRBJ2-7 TRBD1 TRBV5-6 .
TGTGCTAGTGCCCTCGGGGGACAGGCAAACACTGAAGCTTTCTTT CASALGGQANTEAFF TRBJ1-1 TRBD1 TRBV12-5 .
TGTGCCAGCAGTTTAGCCTACGAGCAGTACTTC CASSLAYEQYF TRBJ2-7 . TRBV2 .
TGTGCCAGCAGCAGATCAGGGTCGGGCACTGAAGCTTTCTTT CASSRSGSGTEAFF TRBJ1-1 . TRBV11-3 .
TGTGCCAGCAGCTACCTAGCGGGATACCAAGAGACCCAGTACTTC CASSYLAGYQETQYF TRBJ2-5 TRBD2 TRBV7-9 .
TGTGCCAGCAGCCTAGGGGGTGGGAGAACCTACGAGCAGTACTTC CASSLGGGRTYEQYF TRBJ2-7 . TRBV11-2 .
TGTGCCAGCTCACCACTCGGCGGGGGGGCAGATGAGCAGTTCTTC CASSPLGGGADEQFF TRBJ2-1 TRBD2 TRBV18 .
TGTGCCAGTAGTATTGGCGGGTTTGTAGGATCTGGAAACACCATATATTTT CASSIGGFVGSGNTIYF TRBJ1-3 . TRBV19 few
TGTGCCAGCAGTCCCCTGGGTAGCGGCTCGCTCGATACGCAGTATTTT CASSPLGSGSLDTQYF TRBJ2-3 . TRBV27 .
TGTGCCAGCAGCCCTAGGGACAGACTGAACACTGAAGCTTTCTTT CASSPRDRLNTEAFF TRBJ1-1 TRBD1 TRBV4-2 .